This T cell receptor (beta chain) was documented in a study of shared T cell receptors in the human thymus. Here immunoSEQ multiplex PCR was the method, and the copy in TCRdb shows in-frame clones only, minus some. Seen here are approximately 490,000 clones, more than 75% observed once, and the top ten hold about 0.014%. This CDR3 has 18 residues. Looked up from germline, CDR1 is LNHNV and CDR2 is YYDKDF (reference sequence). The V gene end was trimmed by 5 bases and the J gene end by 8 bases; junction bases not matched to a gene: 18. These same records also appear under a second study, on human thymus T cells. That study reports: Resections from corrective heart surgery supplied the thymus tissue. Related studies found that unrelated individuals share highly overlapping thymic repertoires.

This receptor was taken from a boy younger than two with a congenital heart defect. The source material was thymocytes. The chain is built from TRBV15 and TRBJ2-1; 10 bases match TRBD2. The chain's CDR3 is CATSPSGSKYSIFHEQFF. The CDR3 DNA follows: TGTGCCACCAGCCCTAGCGGGAGTAAGTATAGCATCTTCCATGAGCAGTTCTTC.